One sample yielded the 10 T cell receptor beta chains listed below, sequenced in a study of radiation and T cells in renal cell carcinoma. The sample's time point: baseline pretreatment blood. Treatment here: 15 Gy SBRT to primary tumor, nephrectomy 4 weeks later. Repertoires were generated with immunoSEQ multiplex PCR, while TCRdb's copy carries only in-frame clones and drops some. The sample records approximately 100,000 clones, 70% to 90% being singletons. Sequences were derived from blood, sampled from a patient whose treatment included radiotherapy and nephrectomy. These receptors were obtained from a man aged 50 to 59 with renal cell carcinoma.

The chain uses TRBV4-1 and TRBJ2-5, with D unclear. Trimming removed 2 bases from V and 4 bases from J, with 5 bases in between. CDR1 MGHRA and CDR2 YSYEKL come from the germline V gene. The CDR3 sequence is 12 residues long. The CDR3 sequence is CASSQLGETQYF. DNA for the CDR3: TGCGCCAGCAGCCAATTAGGAGAGACCCAGTACTTC.

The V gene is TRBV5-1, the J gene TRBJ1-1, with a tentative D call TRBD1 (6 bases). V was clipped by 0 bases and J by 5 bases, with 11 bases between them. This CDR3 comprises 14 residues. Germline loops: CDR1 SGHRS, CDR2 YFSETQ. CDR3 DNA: TGCGCCAGCAGCTTGGGCAGGGGAGGTACTGAAGCTTTCTTT. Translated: CASSLGRGGTEAFF.

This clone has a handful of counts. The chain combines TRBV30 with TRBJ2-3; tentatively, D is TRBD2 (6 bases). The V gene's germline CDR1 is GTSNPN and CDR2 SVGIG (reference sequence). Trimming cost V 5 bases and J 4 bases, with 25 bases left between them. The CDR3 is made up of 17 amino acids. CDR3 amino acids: CAWAEGHRWASADTQYF. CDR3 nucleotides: TGTGCCTGGGCGGAGGGTCACAGGTGGGCTTCAGCAGATACGCAGTATTTT.

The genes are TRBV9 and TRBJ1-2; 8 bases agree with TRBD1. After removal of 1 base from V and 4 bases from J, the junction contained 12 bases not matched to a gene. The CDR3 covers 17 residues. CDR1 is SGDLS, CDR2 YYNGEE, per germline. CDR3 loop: CASSVSSSTTGGYGYTF. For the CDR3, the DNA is TGTGCCAGCAGCGTATCCTCCTCTACAACAGGGGGCTATGGCTACACCTTC.

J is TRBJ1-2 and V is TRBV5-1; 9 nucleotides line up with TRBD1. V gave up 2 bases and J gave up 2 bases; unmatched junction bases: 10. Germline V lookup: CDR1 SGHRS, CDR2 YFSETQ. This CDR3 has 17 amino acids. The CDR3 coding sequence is TGCGCCAGCAGCTTTTCGCCGGGACAGGGATTCAACTATGGCTACACCTTC. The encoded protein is CASSFSPGQGFNYGYTF. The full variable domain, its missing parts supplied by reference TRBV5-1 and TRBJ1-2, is KAGVTQTPRYLIKTRGQQVTLSCSPISGHRSVSWYQQTPGQGLQFLFEYFSETQRNKGNFPGRFSGRQFSNSRSEMNVSTLELGDSALYLCASSFSPGQGFNYGYTFGSGTRLTVV.

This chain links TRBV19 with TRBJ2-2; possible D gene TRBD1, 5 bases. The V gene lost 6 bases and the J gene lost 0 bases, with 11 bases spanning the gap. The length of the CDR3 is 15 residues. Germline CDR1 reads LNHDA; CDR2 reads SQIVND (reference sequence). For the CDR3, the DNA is TGTGCCAGTAGCACTGACAGAGCGAACACCGGGGAGCTGTTTTTT. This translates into CASSTDRANTGELFF.

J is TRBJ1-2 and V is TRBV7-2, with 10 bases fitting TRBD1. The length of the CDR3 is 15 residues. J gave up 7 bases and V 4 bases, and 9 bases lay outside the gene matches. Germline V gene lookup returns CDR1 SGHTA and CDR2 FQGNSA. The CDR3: CASSSGTGEIGGYTF. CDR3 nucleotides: TGTGCCAGCAGCTCCGGGACAGGGGAGATTGGTGGCTACACCTTC.

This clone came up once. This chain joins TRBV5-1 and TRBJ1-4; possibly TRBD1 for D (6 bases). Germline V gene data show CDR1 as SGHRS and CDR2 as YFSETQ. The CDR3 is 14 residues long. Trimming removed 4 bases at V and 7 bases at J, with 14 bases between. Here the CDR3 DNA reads TGCGCCAGCAGCCGGGACATGAGGAGTGAAAAACTGTTTTTT. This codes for CASSRDMRSEKLFF.

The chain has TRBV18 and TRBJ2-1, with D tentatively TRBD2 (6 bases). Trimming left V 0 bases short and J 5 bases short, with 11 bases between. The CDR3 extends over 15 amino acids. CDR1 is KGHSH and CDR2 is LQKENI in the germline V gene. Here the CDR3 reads CASSPPPGGNNEQFF. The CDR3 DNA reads TGTGCCAGCTCACCACCCCCAGGAGGGAACAATGAGCAGTTCTTC.

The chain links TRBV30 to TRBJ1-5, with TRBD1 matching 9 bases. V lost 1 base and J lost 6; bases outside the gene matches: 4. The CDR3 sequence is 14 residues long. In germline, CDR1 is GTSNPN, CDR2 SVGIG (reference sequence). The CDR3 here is CAWSAGQGSQPQHF. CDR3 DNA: TGTGCCTGGAGTGCGGGACAGGGTAGTCAGCCCCAGCATTTT.